A single sample gave rise to the 8 T cell receptor beta chains below, sequenced in a study of cytomegalovirus exposure and HLA in healthy donors. It was with 60 Vbeta and 13 Jbeta primers that the PCR ran. Assay: immunoSEQ multiplex PCR; the TCRdb copy retains only in-frame clones and omits some. Across approximately 140,000 clones, the top ten clones capture around 2.4% of the sample. The source material was PBMCs. The source is a woman aged 18-29 years in good health and CMV-seronegative.

The chain couples TRBV5-8 to TRBJ1-1; no clear D gene. V lost 0 bases and J lost 1, with 10 bases in between. In germline, CDR1 is SGHTS, CDR2 YDEGEE. This CDR3 is built from 15 residues. DNA for the CDR3: TGTGCCAGCAGCTTGGCGTTTGGCAGGAACACTGAAGCTTTCTTT. Encoded protein: CASSLAFGRNTEAFF.

The chain has TRBV11-2 and TRBJ2-5, with a tentative D call TRBD1 (5 bases). The CDR3 has 13 amino acids. V was cut by 1 base and J by 3 bases, with 6 bases left in between. Germline V gene sequence: CDR1 SGHAT, CDR2 FQNNGV. Here the CDR3 DNA reads TGTGCCAGCAGCTTAGTGACAGAAGAGACCCAGTACTTC. It is translated as CASSLVTEETQYF.

This chain connects TRBV19 to TRBJ2-1, with D unclear. The CDR3 is made up of 15 amino acids. In germline, CDR1 is LNHDA, CDR2 SQIVND (reference sequence). V gave up 3 bases and J gave up 0 bases, with 9 bases separating them. The CDR3 nucleotides are TGTGCCAGTAGTATGTCGCACAGCTCCTACAATGAGCAGTTCTTC. The encoded protein is CASSMSHSSYNEQFF. Full variable domain (missing parts from reference TRBV19 and TRBJ2-1): DGGITQSPKYLFRKEGQNVTLSCEQNLNHDAMYWYRQDPGQGLRLIYYSQIVNDFQKGDIAEGYSVSREKKESFPLTVTSAQKNPTAFYLCASSMSHSSYNEQFFGPGTRLTVL.

The chain recombines TRBV27 with TRBJ1-1; unclear D gene. CDR3 length equals 13 residues. V was clipped by 2 bases and J by 2 bases, with 6 bases between them. The germline CDR1 and CDR2 sequences are MNHEY and SMNVEV (reference sequence). As DNA, the CDR3 is TGTGCCAGCAGTTTAGCGGAAAACACTGAAGCTTTCTTT. Its protein product is CASSLAENTEAFF.

The V gene is TRBV6-1, the J gene TRBJ2-7, with TRBD2 as a possible D gene (5 bases). V lost 5 bases and J lost 7, with 18 bases in between. Germline loops: CDR1 MNHNS, CDR2 SASEGT. The CDR3 is made up of 14 amino acids. The DNA of the CDR3 is TGTGCCAGCAGTCCGCGAGAATCCCGAGGGGAGCAGTACTTC. Its translation is CASSPRESRGEQYF.

The V call is TRBV4-2, the J call TRBJ1-5; D unresolved. The CDR3 extends over 15 amino acids. Germline lookup yields CDR1 LGHNA and CDR2 YNFKEQ. With 1 base removed from V and 5 bases from J, the gap between germline ends came to 12 bases. CDR3 region: CASSQVSSGDQPQHF. The CDR3 nucleotides read TGTGCCAGCAGCCAAGTTTCTTCCGGGGATCAGCCCCAGCATTTT.

This chain connects TRBV11-2 to TRBJ1-1, with 9 bases fitting TRBD1. The germline V gene encodes CDR1 SGHAT and CDR2 FQNNGV. This CDR3 spans 14 amino acids. V gave up 5 bases and J gave up 2 bases; unmatched junction bases: 3. Written as DNA, the CDR3 is TGTGCCAGCAGCAAAACAGGGGGCAACACTGAAGCTTTCTTT. Translation gives CASSKTGGNTEAFF.

The chain combines TRBV5-4 with TRBJ2-3; 9 nucleotides align to TRBD2. CDR1 is SGHNT, CDR2 YYREEE, per germline (reference sequence). The CDR3 length is 16 residues. V gave up 5 bases and J gave up 3 bases; unmatched junction bases: 10. DNA of the CDR3: TGTGCCAGCAGGAGCGGGAGGTCCCCGGGGACAGATACGCAGTATTTT. Its translation is CASRSGRSPGTDTQYF.